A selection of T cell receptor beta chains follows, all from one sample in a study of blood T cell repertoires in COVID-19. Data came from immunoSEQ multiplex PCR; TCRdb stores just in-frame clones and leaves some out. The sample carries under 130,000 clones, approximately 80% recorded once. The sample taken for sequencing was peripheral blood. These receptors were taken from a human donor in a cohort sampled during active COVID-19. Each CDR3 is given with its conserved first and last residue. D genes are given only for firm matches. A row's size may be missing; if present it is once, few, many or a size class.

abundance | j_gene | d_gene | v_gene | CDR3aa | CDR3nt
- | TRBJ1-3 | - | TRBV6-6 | CASSSWGLGNTIYF | TGTGCCAGCAGTTCGTGGGGGCTAGGGAACACCATATATTTT
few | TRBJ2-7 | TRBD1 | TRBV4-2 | CASSPGQGPSYEQYF | TGTGCCAGCAGCCCGGGACAGGGGCCCTCCTACGAGCAGTACTTC
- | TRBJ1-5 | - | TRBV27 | CASSADRNQPQHF | TGTGCCAGCAGTGCAGACAGAAATCAGCCCCAGCATTTT
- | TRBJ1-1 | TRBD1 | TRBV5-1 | CASSLTGALEAFF | TGCGCCAGCAGCTTGACAGGGGCCCTTGAAGCTTTCTTT
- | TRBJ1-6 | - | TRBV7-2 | CASSSQPQTRSFNSPLHF | TGTGCCAGCAGCTCCCAGCCACAGACGCGAAGCTTTAATTCACCCCTCCACTTT
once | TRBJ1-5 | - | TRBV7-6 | CASSRSRGEPQHF | TGTGCCAGCAGCCGAAGCAGGGGAGAGCCCCAGCATTTT
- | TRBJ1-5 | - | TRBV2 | CASNPRRVNQPQHF | TGTGCCAGCAACCCACGGAGGGTAAATCAGCCCCAGCATTTT
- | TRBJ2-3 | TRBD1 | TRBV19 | CASTQGTGRHYF | TGTGCCAGTACCCAAGGGACAGGGAGACATTATTTT
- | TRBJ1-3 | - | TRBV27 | CASRSLGQGSGNTIYF | TGTGCCAGCAGGTCATTAGGGCAGGGAAGTGGAAACACCATATATTTT
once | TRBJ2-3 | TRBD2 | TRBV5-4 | CASSEGSTWGGDTQYF | TGTGCCAGCAGCGAGGGCAGCACGTGGGGGGGAGATACGCAGTATTTT
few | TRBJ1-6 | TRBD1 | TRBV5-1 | CASSQGQGRNSPLHF | TGCGCCAGCAGCCAAGGACAGGGACGTAATTCACCCCTCCACTTT
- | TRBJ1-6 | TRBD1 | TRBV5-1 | CASSLAAGGISPLHF | TGCGCCAGCAGCTTGGCGGCAGGGGGAATCTCACCCCTCCACTTT
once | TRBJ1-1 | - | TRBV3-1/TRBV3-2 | CASSPRGGRTEAFF | TGTGCCAGCAGCCCCCGGGGGGGTCGGACTGAAGCTTTCTTT
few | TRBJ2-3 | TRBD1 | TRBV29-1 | CSVFDRAFTDTQYF | TGCAGCGTTTTCGACAGGGCTTTTACAGATACGCAGTATTTT
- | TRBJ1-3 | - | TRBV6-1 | CASSEKVAGGNTIYF | TGTGCCAGCAGTGAGAAGGTCGCGGGAGGAAACACCATATATTTT
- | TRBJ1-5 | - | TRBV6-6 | CASKSDSFQPQHF | TGTGCCAGCAAATCCGACAGTTTTCAGCCCCAGCATTTT
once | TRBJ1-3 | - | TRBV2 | CASSGGATGYGNTIYF | TGTGCCAGCAGTGGGGGCGCCACCGGGTATGGAAACACCATATATTTT
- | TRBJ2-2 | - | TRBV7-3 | CASSLRPRANTGELFF | TGTGCCAGCAGCTTAAGACCGAGGGCGAACACCGGGGAGCTGTTTTTT
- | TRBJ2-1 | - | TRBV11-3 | CASSRFRGIDNEQFF | TGTGCCAGCAGCCGTTTCCGGGGGATCGACAATGAGCAGTTCTTC
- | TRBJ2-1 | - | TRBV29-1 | CSVESSIQPTGEQFF | TGCAGCGTTGAATCGTCAATACAGCCTACCGGTGAGCAGTTCTTC
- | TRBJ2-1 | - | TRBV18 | CASSPKAGQAEQFF | TGTGCCAGCTCACCAAAGGCCGGTCAAGCGGAGCAGTTCTTC
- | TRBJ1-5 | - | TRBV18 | CASSDSEGSNQPQHF | TGTGCCAGCTCCGACTCTGAAGGTAGCAATCAGCCCCAGCATTTT
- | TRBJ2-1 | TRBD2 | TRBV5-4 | CASSFGTSVANEQFF | TGTGCCAGCAGCTTCGGGACTAGCGTAGCCAATGAGCAGTTCTTC
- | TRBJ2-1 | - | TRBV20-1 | CSALEQFF | TGCAGTGCTTTAGAGCAGTTCTTC
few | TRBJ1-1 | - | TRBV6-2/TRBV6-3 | CASSYSGRNTEAFF | TGTGCCAGCAGTTACTCGGGGAGGAACACTGAAGCTTTCTTT
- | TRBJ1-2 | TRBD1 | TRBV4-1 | CASSQEYPGGHGYTF | TGCGCCAGCAGCCAAGAATATCCAGGGGGCCATGGCTACACCTTC
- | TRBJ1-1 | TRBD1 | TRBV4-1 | CASSQGWGQGGTEAFF | TGCGCCAGCAGCCAAGGTTGGGGACAGGGAGGCACTGAAGCTTTCTTT
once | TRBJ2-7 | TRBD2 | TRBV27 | CASSLGLAGVEQYF | TGTGCCAGCAGTTTAGGGCTAGCGGGGGTCGAGCAGTACTTC
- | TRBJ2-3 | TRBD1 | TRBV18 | CASSPPRQGLTDTQYF | TGTGCCAGCTCACCACCGAGACAGGGGTTGACAGATACGCAGTATTTT